This TCR beta chain is from a study of blood T cell repertoires in COVID-19. Measured with immunoSEQ multiplex PCR; TCRdb has only the in-frame clones, and not every one. The table lists roughly 180,000 clones, more than 70% of them singletons. Material: PBMCs or T cells enriched from blood (not recorded which). This receptor was taken from a woman aged 30 to 39 who had recovered from COVID-19.

The CDR3 DNA reads TGTGCCAGCCTTGGACAGGGTTCGGTTACTGAAGCTTTCTTT. It is translated as CASLGQGSVTEAFF. The chain joins TRBV28 to TRBJ1-1; 8 nucleotides line up with TRBD1. Per germline, CDR1 MDHEN and CDR2 SYDVKM. With V trimmed by 8 bases and J by 5 bases, 10 bases remained unmatched. There are 14 residues in the CDR3. The full variable domain, rest sourced from reference TRBV28 and TRBJ1-1, is DVKVTQSSRYLVKRTGEKVFLECVQDMDHENMFWYRQDPGLGLRLIYFSYDVKMKEKGDIPEGYSVSREKKERFSLILESASTNQTSMYLCASLGQGSVTEAFFGQGTRLTVV.